This entry features one T cell receptor (beta chain) sequence. Its cognate antigen has yet to be identified. No base qualities exist here, and no much larger clone lies one base off it. This entry is derived from a study of blood T cell repertoires in COVID-19 (dated by TCRdb to 2018 to 2021). General notes on the study: Samples from collaborators originated in the United States, Italy and Spain and spanned both the acute and convalescent phases of COVID-19. The prospective study material was composed of cDNA or gDNA derived from T cells, B-cell-depleted T cells, or PBMCs. The dataset comprised deeply sampled blood TCRbeta repertoires from subjects exposed to, actively infected with, or recovered from COVID-19. The repertoires were made available in a free public database intended to serve as a resource for research on the immune response to SARS-CoV-2. The samples were drawn from two sources: the first 160 participants of the ongoing ImmuneRACE study, and about 1,300 subjects contributed by 6 global collaborators. Sample metadata almost always included a de-identified subject ID, COVID-19 status, age in years and sex. HLA class I and class II types, where available, came from metadata supplied by the sample provider rather than from assay-based typing. Paper-wide results and their limitations: The amount of clinical and demographic metadata varied by source and participant and was provided uncurated.

The collaborating institutions used their own protocols to collect whole blood in K2EDTA tubes. For TCRbeta analysis, collaborator samples were shipped as frozen whole blood, as isolated PBMCs, or as DNA extracted from either sample type. TCRbeta CDR3 regions were amplified from genomic DNA by means of the immunoSEQ Assay, a bias-controlled multiplex PCR. Per the source publication's procedure: The number of nucleated cells in each sample was estimated by amplification of reference gene primers within the assay. To quantify the absolute abundance of each unique TCRbeta CDR3 rearrangement, sequence reads were collapsed and filtered. For each sample, productive Simpson clonality was calculated by taking the square root of Simpson's diversity index across productive rearrangements. Here the immuneACCESS table is served through TCRdb, limited to in-frame sequences with V and J called. Missing clones are a known gap in these copies; in checked studies unresolved V genes cover under half, and the rest lacks a known reason. The V and J calls and clone size are taken from that table; D and trimming were inferred from the DNA. For this sample the table gives approximately 85,000 clones, of which about nine tenths were detected only once. Together, the top ten hold around 26% of the sample.

The CDR3 numbers 15 residues from cysteine through phenylalanine. Just the 45-base CDR3 DNA is kept, in frame starting at base 1. In the germline V gene, CDR1 corresponds to KGHDR and CDR2 to SFDVKD. V is cut back by 4 bases and J by 2 bases, with 5 bases in the junction unmatched. The clonotype originates from a man aged 50-60 years with active or convalescent COVID-19. The chain links TRBV24-1 with TRBJ2-3; TRBD1 agrees with 7 junctional bases. The specimen was peripheral blood. The DNA is TGTGCCACCAGTGACCCAGACAGGGTCACAGATACGCAGTATTTT. Translation gives CATSDPDRVTDTQYF.